These 15 T cell receptor beta chains were sequenced from one sample in a study of T cells in Graves' hyperthyroidism and ophthalmopathy. Amplification of TCR beta CDR3 regions was performed using RNA transcripts as template. Initially, a first-round RT-PCR of the TCR CDR3 employed the HTBI primer set. TCRdb analysed the multiplex PCR reads with MiXCR anew, one entry per CDR3 protein. The sample lists some 500,000 distinct CDR3 sequences; approximately 14% were seen once. The material sequenced was blood. All receptors come from a young woman with Graves' hyperthyroidism.

This clonotype was seen only a few times. This sequence joins TRBV5-5 and TRBJ1-1; D might be TRBD1 (6 bases). V shed 1 base and J shed 0 bases, with 7 bases lying between them. This CDR3 region has 14 residues. CDR1 SGHKS and CDR2 YYEKEE come from the germline V gene (reference sequence). The CDR3: CASSLSGVNTEAFF. In DNA, the CDR3 is TGTGCCAGCAGCTTGTCAGGGGTGAACACTGAAGCTTTCTTT.

Note on this clonotype: This may stem from a read error, because a much larger clone lies one nucleotide away. The chain carries TRBV27 and TRBJ2-5; D is undetermined. This CDR3 has 13 residues. Germline values: CDR1 MNHEY, CDR2 SMNVEV (reference sequence). CDR3 in DNA: TGTGCCAGCAGTGCTCCCGCGCAAGAGACCCGGTACTTC. Translation gives CASSAPAQETRYF.

This clonotype was counted ten times or more. J is TRBJ2-5 and V is TRBV29-1; 10 bases are a match to TRBD1. Trimming cost V 6 bases and J 4 bases; bases outside gene matches: 5. Germline CDR1 and CDR2: SQVTM and ANQGSEA. The CDR3 covers 13 residues. This chain's CDR3 is CSVGQGFRETQYF. The CDR3 DNA sequence: TGCAGCGTGGGACAGGGGTTTAGAGAGACCCAGTACTTC.

This chain uses TRBV14 with TRBJ1-2; a possible D gene is TRBD1 (5 bases). Germline lookup yields CDR1 SGHDN and CDR2 FVKESK. This CDR3 has 16 amino acids. V was trimmed by 0 bases and J by 5 bases, leaving 16 bases between them. CDR3 in amino acids: CASSQDSGGVFYGYTF. The CDR3 region has the DNA TGTGCCAGCAGCCAAGATTCGGGGGGAGTCTTTTATGGCTACACCTTC.

This clonotype showed up many times. The chain is built from TRBV24-1 and TRBJ2-7, with a tentative D call TRBD2 (5 bases). The CDR3 extends over 14 amino acids. With 4 bases removed from V and 0 bases from J, the gap between germline ends came to 9 bases. The germline V gene encodes CDR1 KGHDR and CDR2 SFDVKD. For the CDR3, the DNA is TGTGCCACCAGTGACCCGGACTCCTCCTACGAGCAGTACTTC. Its translation is CATSDPDSSYEQYF.

In this sample, this clonotype turned up many times. The V gene is TRBV7-2, the J gene TRBJ2-7; D gene unclear. V gave up 2 bases and J gave up 2 bases, with 10 bases separating them. The CDR3 is made up of 14 amino acids. Germline CDR1 is SGHTA and CDR2 is FQGNSA. Here the CDR3 reads CASSLKYRAYEQYF. In DNA, the CDR3 is TGTGCCAGCAGCTTAAAATACCGTGCCTACGAGCAGTACTTC.

In this sample, this clonotype turned up many times. This chain connects TRBV10-3 to TRBJ1-2; possibly TRBD1 for D (6 bases). Trimming left V 3 bases short and J 0 bases short, with 20 bases between. The germline CDR1 and CDR2 sequences are ENHRY and SYGVKD. The CDR3 runs to 18 residues. This CDR3 is CAISDPMTGPKPNYGYTF. CDR3 DNA: TGTGCCATCAGTGACCCGATGACAGGACCAAAACCTAACTATGGCTACACCTTC.

A note on this clonotype: A much larger clonotype is one base distant, so this may be a read error. The CDR3 does not close with the conserved phenylalanine or tryptophan, likely indicating a read error. V is TRBV27 and J is TRBJ1-1; weak D call: TRBD1 (5 bases). CDR3 size: 14 residues. The germline V and J ends were trimmed by 6 bases and 5 bases, with 16 bases remaining between them. Per germline, CDR1 MNHEY and CDR2 SMNVEV (reference sequence). The CDR3 loop reads CASRGLREGTEAFL. The CDR3 coding sequence is TGTGCCAGCAGGGGCCTTCGGGAGGGGACTGAAGCTTTCCTT.

In this sample, this clonotype turned up many times. J is TRBJ2-7 and V is TRBV24-1, with 9 bases identical to TRBD1. CDR3 size: 18 residues. The J segment lost 0 bases and the V segment lost 3 bases, leaving 11 bases of the junction unmatched. CDR1 and CDR2 from the germline V gene are KGHDR and SFDVKD. The CDR3 region is CATSDPSSDRGGSYEQYV. The CDR3 region has the DNA TGTGCCACCAGTGATCCATCATCGGACAGGGGAGGCTCCTACGAGCAGTACGTC.

This clonotype has a count of ten or more. V usage is TRBV27 and J usage is TRBJ2-1; no clear D gene. Germline CDR1 is MNHEY and CDR2 is SMNVEV (reference sequence). The length of the CDR3 is 15 residues. Trimming cost V 1 base and J 0 bases, with 7 bases left between them. CDR3 DNA sequence: TGTGCCAGCAGTTTATTGAAGAGCTCCTACAATGAGCAGTTCTTC. Residues: CASSLLKSSYNEQFF.

In its sample, this clonotype was seen many times. V usage is TRBV2 and J usage is TRBJ2-3; weak D call: TRBD2 (6 bases). In germline, CDR1 is SNHLY, CDR2 FYNNEI. The CDR3 has 15 amino acids. The V and J ends lost 2 bases and 7 bases respectively, with 16 bases between them. CDR3 residues: CASSESGLDINTQYF. Written as DNA, the CDR3 is TGTGCCAGCAGTGAATCGGGACTTGACATCAATACGCAGTATTTT.

The table lists this clonotype with many counts. The V and J genes are TRBV12-3 or TRBV12-4 and TRBJ2-7; D is ambiguous. V lost 3 bases and J lost 6, with 9 bases in between. The CDR3 extends over 12 amino acids. The CDR3 DNA is TGTGCCAGCAGTTTGGTACGAAGCGAGCAGTACTTC. The encoded protein is CASSLVRSEQYF.

This clonotype was counted many times. This chain joins TRBV12-3 or TRBV12-4 and TRBJ2-1, with a tentative D call TRBD2 (6 bases). There are 14 residues in the CDR3. The ends were cut back, 8 bases at V and 2 bases at J, with 13 bases in the middle. The CDR3 loop is CASLRRAAYNEQFF. The DNA for the CDR3 is TGTGCCAGCCTAAGGAGGGCAGCCTACAATGAGCAGTTCTTC.

This clonotype was seen many times. The rearrangement links TRBV19 to TRBJ1-4; D is uncertain. Trimming removed 7 bases from V and 0 bases from J, with 12 bases in between. The CDR3 sequence is 15 residues long. CDR1 is LNHDA and CDR2 is SQIVND in the germline V gene (reference sequence). In DNA form, the CDR3 reads TGTGCCAGTATGAGGGCAGTTGCAACTAATGAAAAACTGTTTTTT. Translating gives CASMRAVATNEKLFF.

The chain has TRBV2 and TRBJ2-7, with TRBD1 matching 7 bases. CDR1 SNHLY and CDR2 FYNNEI come from the germline V gene. This CDR3 is built from 15 residues. The ends lost 6 bases at V and 2 bases at J; junction bases unmatched: 10. Here the CDR3 DNA reads TGTGCCAGCAGCCGCCCCGGACAGGCGACCTACGAGCAGTACTTC. This codes for CASSRPGQATYEQYF.